The clone carrying this T cell receptor beta chain turned up a few times. This sample was taken from a study of CD8+ T cells in alopecia areata. CDR3 length: 11 amino acids. V was clipped by 6 bases and J by 4 bases, with 6 bases between them. Germline CDR1 and CDR2: SEHNR and FQNEAQ (reference sequence). Treatment denoted: oral pan-JAK inhibitor, 5-10 mg twice daily. cDNA reverse transcribed from extracted RNA served as the sequencing template. Sequencing was performed with immunoSEQ multiplex PCR; in TCRdb, only in-frame clones are kept and a portion is missing. The sample shows fewer than 250,000 clones, about two fifths of them seen only once.

The TCR comes from a human donor with alopecia areata. The J gene is TRBJ1-1, the V gene TRBV7-9; D unclear. Material: CD4+ T cells sorted from blood, obtained between weeks 30 and 35, from a patient treated with tofacitinib. CDR3 residues: CASSTATEAFF. The CDR3 DNA follows: TGTGCCAGCAGTACGGCCACTGAAGCTTTCTTT. Drawing the rest from reference TRBV7-9 and TRBJ1-1, the complete variable domain is DTGVSQNPRHKITKRGQNVTFRCDPISEHNRLYWYRQTLGQGPEFLTYFQNEAQLEKSRLLSDRFSAERPKGSFSTLEIQRTEQGDSAMYLCASSTATEAFFGQGTRLTVV.